This T cell receptor beta chain was captured in a study of T cell responses to AZD1222 COVID-19 vaccine. With respect to this clone: Its specificity is unknown.

Using immunoSEQ multiplex PCR, the repertoire was profiled, and TCRdb retains in-frame clones only, with some absent. The profile shows about 80,000 clones, less than 95% of them singletons. Broader study findings: After the peak T cell response, and only then, were repertoires sampled. With two AZD1222 doses given, Spike-specific TCR breadth and depth both rose. The study reported that nearly half of spike-specific TCRs target unmutated variant regions. In a largely white British group with more females than males, clonal diversity was possibly underestimated.

The specimen comprised peripheral blood, sampled 28 days after the second AZD1222 dose. This TCR derives from an adult who received the AZD1222 COVID-19 vaccine.

The CDR3 reads CASSTQGYEQYF. CDR3 nucleotide sequence: TGTGCCAGCAGCACACAGGGCTACGAGCAGTACTTC. The rearrangement joins TRBV5-5 to TRBJ2-7; a weak D match, TRBD1 (6 bases). Germline-derived CDR1 and CDR2 are SGHKS and YYEKEE (reference sequence). The V and J ends lost 4 bases and 3 bases respectively, with 8 bases between them. CDR3 size: 12 residues.